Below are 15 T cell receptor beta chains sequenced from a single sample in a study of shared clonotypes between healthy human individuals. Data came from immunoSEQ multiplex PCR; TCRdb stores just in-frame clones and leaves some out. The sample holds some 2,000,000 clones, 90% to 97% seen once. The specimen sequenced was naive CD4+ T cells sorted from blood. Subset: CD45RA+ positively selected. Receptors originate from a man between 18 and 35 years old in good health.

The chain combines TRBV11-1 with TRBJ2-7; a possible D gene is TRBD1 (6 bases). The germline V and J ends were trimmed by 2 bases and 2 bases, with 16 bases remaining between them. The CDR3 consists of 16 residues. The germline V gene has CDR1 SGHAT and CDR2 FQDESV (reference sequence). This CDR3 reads CASSLSGTLSPYEQYF. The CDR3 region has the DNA TGTGCCAGCAGCTTATCCGGGACACTAAGCCCCTACGAGCAGTACTTC.

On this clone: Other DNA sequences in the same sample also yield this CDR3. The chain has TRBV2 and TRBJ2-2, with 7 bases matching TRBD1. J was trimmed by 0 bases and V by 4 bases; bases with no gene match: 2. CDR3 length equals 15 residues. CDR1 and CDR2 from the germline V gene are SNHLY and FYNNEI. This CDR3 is CASSVDRANTGELFF. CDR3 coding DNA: TGTGCCAGCAGTGTAGACAGGGCGAACACCGGGGAGCTGTTTTTT. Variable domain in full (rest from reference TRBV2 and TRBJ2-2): EPEVTQTPSHQVTQMGQEVILRCVPISNHLYFYWYRQILGQKVEFLVSFYNNEISEKSEIFDDQFSVERPDGSNFTLKIRSTKLEDSAMYFCASSVDRANTGELFFGEGSRLTVL.

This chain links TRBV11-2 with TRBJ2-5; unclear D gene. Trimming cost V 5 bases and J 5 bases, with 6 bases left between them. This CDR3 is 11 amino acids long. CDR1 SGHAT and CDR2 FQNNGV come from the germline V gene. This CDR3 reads CASSRWETQYF. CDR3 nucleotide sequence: TGTGCCAGCAGCCGCTGGGAGACCCAGTACTTC.

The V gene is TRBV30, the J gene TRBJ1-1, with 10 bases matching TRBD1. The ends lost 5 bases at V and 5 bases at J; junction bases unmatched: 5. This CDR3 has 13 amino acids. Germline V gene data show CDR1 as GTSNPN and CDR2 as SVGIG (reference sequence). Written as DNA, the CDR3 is TGTGCCTGGGACAGGGGGCGATTAACTGAAGCTTTCTTT. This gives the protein CAWDRGRLTEAFF. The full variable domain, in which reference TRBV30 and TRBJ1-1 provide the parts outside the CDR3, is SQTIHQWPATLVQPVGSPLSLECTVEGTSNPNLYWYRQAAGRGLQLLFYSVGIGQISSEVPQNLSASRPQDRQFILSSKKLLLSDSGFYLCAWDRGRLTEAFFGQGTRLTVV.

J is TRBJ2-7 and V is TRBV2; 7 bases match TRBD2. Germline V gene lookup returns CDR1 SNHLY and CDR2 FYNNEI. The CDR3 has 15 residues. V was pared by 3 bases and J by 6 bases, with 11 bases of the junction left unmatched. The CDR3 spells CASSDLVGGSTEQYF. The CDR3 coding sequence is TGTGCCAGCAGTGACCTCGTTGGCGGGAGTACCGAGCAGTACTTC. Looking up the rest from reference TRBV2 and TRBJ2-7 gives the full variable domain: EPEVTQTPSHQVTQMGQEVILRCVPISNHLYFYWYRQILGQKVEFLVSFYNNEISEKSEIFDDQFSVERPDGSNFTLKIRSTKLEDSAMYFCASSDLVGGSTEQYFGPGTRLTVT.

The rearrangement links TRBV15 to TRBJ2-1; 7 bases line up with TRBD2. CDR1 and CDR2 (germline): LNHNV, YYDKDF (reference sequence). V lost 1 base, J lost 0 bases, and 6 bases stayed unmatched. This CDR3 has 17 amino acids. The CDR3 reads CATSRAGGRGSYNEQFF. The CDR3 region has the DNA TGTGCCACCAGCAGAGCGGGGGGTAGGGGCTCCTACAATGAGCAGTTCTTC.

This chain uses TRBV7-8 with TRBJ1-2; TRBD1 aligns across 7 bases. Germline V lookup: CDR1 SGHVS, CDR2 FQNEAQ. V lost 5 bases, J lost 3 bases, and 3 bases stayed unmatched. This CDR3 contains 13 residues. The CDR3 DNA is TGTGCCAGCAGCCGAGGGACAGACTATGGCTACACCTTC. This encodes CASSRGTDYGYTF. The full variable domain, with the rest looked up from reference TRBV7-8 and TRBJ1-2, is GAGVSQSPRYKVAKRGQDVALRCDPISGHVSLFWYQQALGQGPEFLTYFQNEAQLDKSGLPSDRFFAERPEGSVSTLKIQRTQQEDSAVYLCASSRGTDYGYTFGSGTRLTVV.

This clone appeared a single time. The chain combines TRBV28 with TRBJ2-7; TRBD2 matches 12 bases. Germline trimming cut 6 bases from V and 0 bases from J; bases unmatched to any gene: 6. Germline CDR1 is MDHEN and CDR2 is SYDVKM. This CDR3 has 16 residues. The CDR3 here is CASRTSGGMSSYEQYF. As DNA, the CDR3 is TGTGCCAGCAGAACTAGCGGGGGGATGAGCTCCTACGAGCAGTACTTC.

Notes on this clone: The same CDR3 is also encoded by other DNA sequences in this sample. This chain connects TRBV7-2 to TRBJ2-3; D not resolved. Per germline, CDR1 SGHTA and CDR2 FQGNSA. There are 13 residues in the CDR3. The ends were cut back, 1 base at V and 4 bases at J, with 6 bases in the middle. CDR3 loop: CASSLGGADTQYF. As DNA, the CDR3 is TGTGCCAGCAGCTTAGGTGGGGCAGATACGCAGTATTTT. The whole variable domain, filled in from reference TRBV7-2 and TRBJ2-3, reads GAGVSQSPSNKVTEKGKDVELRCDPISGHTALYWYRQSLGQGLEFLIYFQGNSAPDKSGLPSDRFSAERTGGSVSTLTIQRTQQEDSAVYLCASSLGGADTQYFGPGTRLTVL.

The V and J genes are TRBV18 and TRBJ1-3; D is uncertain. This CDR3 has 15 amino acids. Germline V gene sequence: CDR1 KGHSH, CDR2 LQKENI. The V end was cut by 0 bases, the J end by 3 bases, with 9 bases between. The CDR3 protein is CASSPPRPFGNTIYF. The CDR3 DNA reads TGTGCCAGCTCACCACCTCGGCCATTTGGAAACACCATATATTTT.

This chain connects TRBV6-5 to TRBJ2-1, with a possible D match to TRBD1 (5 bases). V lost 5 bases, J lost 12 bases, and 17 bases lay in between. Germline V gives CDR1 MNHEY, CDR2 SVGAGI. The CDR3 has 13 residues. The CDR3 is CASSPRQTERQFF. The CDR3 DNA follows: TGTGCCAGCAGTCCCCGACAGACAGAACGGCAGTTCTTC.

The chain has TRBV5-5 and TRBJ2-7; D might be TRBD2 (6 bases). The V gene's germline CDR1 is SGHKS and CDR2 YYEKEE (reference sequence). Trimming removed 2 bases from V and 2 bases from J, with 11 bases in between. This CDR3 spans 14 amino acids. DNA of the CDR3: TGTGCCAGCAGCTTAGGGACTGATACCTACGAGCAGTACTTC. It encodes CASSLGTDTYEQYF.

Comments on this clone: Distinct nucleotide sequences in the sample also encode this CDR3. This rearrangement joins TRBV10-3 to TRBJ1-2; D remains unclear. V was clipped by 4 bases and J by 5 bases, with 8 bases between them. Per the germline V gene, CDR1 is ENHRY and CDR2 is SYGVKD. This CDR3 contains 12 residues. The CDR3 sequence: CAISGRDYGYTF. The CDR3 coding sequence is TGTGCCATCAGTGGGAGAGATTATGGCTACACCTTC.

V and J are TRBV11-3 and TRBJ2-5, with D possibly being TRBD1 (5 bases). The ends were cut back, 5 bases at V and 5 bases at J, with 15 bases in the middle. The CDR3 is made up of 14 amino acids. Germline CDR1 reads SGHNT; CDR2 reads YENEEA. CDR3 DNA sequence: TGTGCCAGCAGCAGAAGGGGTCAGGGCGAGACCCAGTACTTC. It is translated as CASSRRGQGETQYF.

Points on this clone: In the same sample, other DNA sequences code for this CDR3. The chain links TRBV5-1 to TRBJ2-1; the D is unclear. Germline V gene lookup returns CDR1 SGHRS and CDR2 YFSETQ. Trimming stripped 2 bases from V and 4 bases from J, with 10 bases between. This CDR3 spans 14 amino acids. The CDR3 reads CASSLLAEYNEQFF. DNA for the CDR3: TGCGCCAGCAGCTTATTAGCAGAATACAATGAGCAGTTCTTC. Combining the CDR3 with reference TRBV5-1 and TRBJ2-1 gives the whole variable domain KAGVTQTPRYLIKTRGQQVTLSCSPISGHRSVSWYQQTPGQGLQFLFEYFSETQRNKGNFPGRFSGRQFSNSRSEMNVSTLELGDSALYLCASSLLAEYNEQFFGPGTRLTVL.